The following is a TCR beta chain sequence with its context. This sample is drawn from a study of blood T cell repertoires in COVID-19. This CDR3 contains 16 residues. The J segment lost 0 bases and the V segment lost 1 base, leaving 3 bases of the junction unmatched. The germline gives CDR1 SGHAT, CDR2 FQNNGV. As processed by the authors: The assay estimated nucleated cells by amplifying reference gene primers. Repertoires were generated with immunoSEQ multiplex PCR, while TCRdb's copy carries only in-frame clones and drops some. The DNA gave D and trimming, while V, J and clone size come from that table. The sample consists of under 300,000 clones, roughly 88% of them appearing once.

Source material: peripheral blood. The origin of this receptor is a man aged 25-45 years who had recovered from COVID-19. This chain links TRBV11-2 with TRBJ1-5, with 7 bases identical to TRBD1. The CDR3 DNA is TGTGCCAGCAGCTTAGCCAGGGGGGATAGCAATCAGCCCCAGCATTTT. Its protein product is CASSLARGDSNQPQHF. Together with reference TRBV11-2 and TRBJ1-5, the CDR3 gives the full variable domain: EAGVAQSPRYKIIEKRQSVAFWCNPISGHATLYWYQQILGQGPKLLIQFQNNGVVDDSQLPKDRFSAERLKGVDSTLKIQPAKLEDSAVYLCASSLARGDSNQPQHFGDGTRLSIL.